Listed here are 3 T cell receptor beta chains from one sample, sequenced in a study of blood T cell repertoires in COVID-19. Clones were read by immunoSEQ multiplex PCR, and TCRdb kept only the in-frame ones, dropping some. The table includes about 120,000 clones, 70% to 90% detected once. The sequenced sample consisted of peripheral blood. All receptors come from a man aged 40-49 years with acute or convalescent COVID-19.

The chain is built from TRBV29-1 and TRBJ2-1; D uncertain. The CDR3 runs 15 residues. V was shortened by 6 bases and J by 3 bases, with 18 bases between the two germline ends. The V gene's germline CDR1 is SQVTM and CDR2 ANQGSEA. The CDR3 DNA is TGCAGCGTGGTGAGCCTTACAAACTACTACAATGAGCAGTTCTTC. It codes for CSVVSLTNYYNEQFF.

The chain carries TRBV7-2 and TRBJ1-3; tentative D call: TRBD1 (6 bases). Germline CDR1 and CDR2: SGHTA and FQGNSA. CDR3 length: 14 residues. V lost 3 bases to trimming and J lost 2 bases, with 8 bases between them. The CDR3 region has the DNA TGTGCCAGCAGCTTTGGGGGCCCTGGAAACACCATATATTTT. Its translation: CASSFGGPGNTIYF.

This clone was recorded once. This chain uses TRBV19 with TRBJ1-5; maybe TRBD1 (6 bases). The CDR3 consists of 17 residues. Germline CDR1 is LNHDA and CDR2 is SQIVND (reference sequence). Trimming took off 5 bases at V and 2 bases at J, with 19 bases between the two ends. CDR3 in amino acids: CASSSVTGGWGNQPQHF. CDR3 DNA: TGTGCCAGTAGTTCAGTGACGGGGGGCTGGGGCAATCAGCCCCAGCATTTT.